A single sample is the source of the 26 T cell receptor beta chains below, sequenced in a study of vaccination and CD4 T cells after COVID-19. This sample's treatment: roughly nine-day PBMC culture with coronavirus spike peptide pools or control peptides (ViraFEST assay). Gathering of the CD4+ T cells, from the unexposed donor, took place before the COVID-19 pandemic (2011-2018). Cultured CD4+ T cells had their DNA profiled by the Oncomine TCR Beta short-read assay. Cultured CD4+ T cells were the source of extracted genomic DNA. TCRdb itself ran the PCR reads through MiXCR, one entry per CDR3 protein. The sample yields several thousand distinct CDR3 sequences, around 35% seen once. Their recognized antigens are unknown. Sequenced sample: CD4+ T cells from blood, cultured in vitro. Source of these receptors: a human donor in good health.

This sequence joins TRBV24-1 and TRBJ2-5; 8 nucleotides align to TRBD1. Trimming at V came to 2 bases and at J to 4 bases, leaving 2 bases not matched to a gene. The CDR3 has 14 amino acids. Per the germline V gene, CDR1 is KGHDR and CDR2 is SFDVKD. The CDR3 here is CATSDSGGVETQYF. The CDR3 coding sequence is TGTGCCACCAGTGATTCAGGGGGCGTAGAGACCCAGTACTTC.

The CDR3 reads CSARGDREVLKTQYF. The CDR3 nucleotides read TGCAGTGCCAGGGGGGACAGGGAGGTTTTGAAGACCCAGTACTTC. V gene TRBV20-1 combines with J gene TRBJ2-5; 9 positions agree with TRBD1. V shed 6 bases, J shed 6 bases, and the junction held 14 bases outside the gene matches. Germline V lookup: CDR1 DFQATT, CDR2 SNEGSKA (reference sequence). The CDR3 length is 15 residues.

This clonotype was counted only a few times. The V gene is TRBV19, the J gene TRBJ1-1; D gene uncertain. The CDR3 runs 15 residues. CDR1 and CDR2 from the germline V gene are LNHDA and SQIVND (reference sequence). Trimming stripped 8 bases from V and 2 bases from J, with 18 bases between. CDR3 protein: CASATGILANTEAFF. The CDR3 DNA is TGTGCCAGTGCGACGGGGATCCTGGCCAACACTGAAGCTTTCTTT.

This clonotype turned up a few times. The J gene is TRBJ1-1, the V gene TRBV7-9; D might be TRBD1 (6 bases). Trimming took off 1 base at V and 1 base at J, with 10 bases between the two ends. The CDR3 is made up of 15 amino acids. CDR1 is SEHNR, CDR2 FQNEAQ, per germline (reference sequence). The CDR3 loop is CASSLEGTSNTEAFF. The DNA for the CDR3 is TGTGCCAGCAGCTTAGAGGGGACATCGAACACTGAAGCTTTCTTT.

This clonotype was counted only a few times. The J gene is TRBJ2-1, the V gene TRBV20-1, with 12 positions matching TRBD1. CDR1 is DFQATT and CDR2 is SNEGSKA in the germline V gene (reference sequence). Germline trimming cut 7 bases from V and 8 bases from J; bases unmatched to any gene: 9. This CDR3 has 14 residues. CDR3 coding DNA: TGCAGTGTACCGGGACAGGGGGCTAGGGATGAGCAGTTCTTC. It codes for CSVPGQGARDEQFF.

The chain couples TRBV6-2 or TRBV6-3 to TRBJ1-1, with D maybe TRBD1 (6 bases). Between the trimmed V and J ends, which lost 3 bases and 5 bases, there was a span of 22 bases. There are 17 residues in the CDR3. The germline V gene encodes CDR1 MNHEY and CDR2 SVGEGT. CDR3 DNA sequence: TGTGCCAGCAGTTATACCCCAGGCAGGGGTGGAGGGACTGAAGCTTTCTTT. It yields the protein CASSYTPGRGGGTEAFF.

The sample holds a few counts of this clonotype. This rearrangement joins TRBV6-4 to TRBJ1-6; TRBD1 agrees at 7 bases. The CDR3 length is 14 residues. Per the germline V gene, CDR1 is MRHNA and CDR2 is SNTAGT. The J segment lost 5 bases and the V segment lost 2 bases, leaving 0 bases of the junction unmatched. The CDR3 here is CASSDGTDNSPLHF. The CDR3 region has the DNA TGTGCCAGCAGTGACGGGACAGATAATTCACCCCTCCACTTT.

This rearrangement joins TRBV18 to TRBJ2-7, with TRBD2 matching 7 bases. The CDR3 covers 15 residues. Germline lookup yields CDR1 KGHSH and CDR2 LQKENI. Trimming removed 3 bases from V and 6 bases from J; junction bases left unmatched: 11. Here the CDR3 DNA reads TGTGCCAGCTCACCGAAGACTAGCCTGACGCGCGAGCAGTACTTC. Translating gives CASSPKTSLTREQYF.

This clonotype turned up a few times. The J gene is TRBJ1-2, the V gene TRBV27, with no clear D. Per the germline V gene, CDR1 is MNHEY and CDR2 is SMNVEV (reference sequence). CDR3 length: 14 residues. V was trimmed by 5 bases and J by 2 bases, leaving 12 bases between them. The CDR3 is CASSRERGNYGYTF. In nucleotides, the CDR3 is TGTGCCAGCAGTCGGGAACGAGGGAACTATGGCTACACCTTC.

This clonotype rates as medium-sized. One end of the junction fails to match germline, which may point to a read error. The chain uses TRBV20-1 and TRBJ1-2, with 7 bases fitting TRBD1. CDR3 length equals 14 residues. Per germline, CDR1 DFQATT and CDR2 SNEGSKA (reference sequence). The CDR3 protein is CSARETKEGASYTF. The CDR3 DNA sequence: TGCAGCGCTAGAGAGACGAAGGAGGGGGCGAGCTACACCTTC.

This clonotype showed up just a few times. The rearrangement links TRBV7-2 to TRBJ1-2; D is unclear. Germline loops: CDR1 SGHTA, CDR2 FQGNSA. The CDR3 is 14 residues long. Trimming took off 0 bases at V and 4 bases at J, with 9 bases between the two ends. CDR3 DNA: TGTGCCAGCAGCTTAGCCCGAACGGGCTATGGCTACACCTTC. Protein sequence: CASSLARTGYGYTF.

This clonotype was counted a few times. The rearrangement uses TRBV20-1 and TRBJ2-7, with 10 bases aligning to TRBD1. The V gene's germline CDR1 is DFQATT and CDR2 SNEGSKA (reference sequence). The CDR3 spans 13 residues. Trimming took 6 bases from V and 3 from J; bases not matched to a gene: 5. The CDR3 spells CSANRDRGYEQYF. The CDR3 DNA sequence: TGCAGTGCAAACCGGGACAGGGGCTACGAGCAGTACTTC.

This clonotype occurred a few times. J is TRBJ2-1 and V is TRBV6-2 or TRBV6-3; possible D gene TRBD1, 7 bases. CDR1 and CDR2 (germline): MNHEY, SVGEGT. The CDR3 runs 13 residues. Trimming removed 6 bases at V and 7 bases at J, with 13 bases between. The DNA of the CDR3 is TGTGCCAGCAGAGAGGAGGGGGCAAATGAGCAGTTCTTC. It yields the protein CASREEGANEQFF.

This chain links TRBV6-5 with TRBJ2-5; 7 bases line up with TRBD2. CDR3 length: 16 amino acids. Germline CDR1 and CDR2: MNHEY and SVGAGI. J was trimmed by 2 bases and V by 2 bases; bases with no gene match: 8. As DNA, the CDR3 is TGTGCCAGCAGTTACACCAATCTAGCGGCGCAAGAGACCCAGTACTTC. Protein sequence: CASSYTNLAAQETQYF.

V is TRBV7-9 and J is TRBJ1-3; unclear D gene. The CDR3 has 13 residues. CDR1 and CDR2 from the germline V gene are SEHNR and FQNEAQ (reference sequence). V lost 1 base and J 3 bases, leaving 4 bases between the germline ends. CDR3 sequence: CASSLGFGNTIYF. Written as DNA, the CDR3 is TGTGCCAGCAGCTTAGGCTTTGGAAACACCATATATTTT.

This chain joins TRBV28 and TRBJ1-5, with 9 bases matching TRBD1. V lost 6 bases, J lost 3 bases, and 9 bases stayed unmatched. This CDR3 has 16 amino acids. CDR1 MDHEN and CDR2 SYDVKM come from the germline V gene. CDR3 protein: CASRPTGQGTNQPQHF. The CDR3 DNA is TGTGCCAGCAGGCCCACTGGACAGGGGACCAATCAGCCCCAGCATTTT.

The V gene is TRBV10-3, the J gene TRBJ2-2; D remains ambiguous. This CDR3 comprises 16 residues. Trimming left V 0 bases short and J 4 bases short, with 12 bases between. The germline gives CDR1 ENHRY, CDR2 SYGVKD. The CDR3 sequence is CAISESQSTGTGELFF. The CDR3, as DNA: TGTGCCATCAGTGAGTCCCAGTCTACTGGCACCGGGGAGCTGTTTTTT.

In this sample, this clonotype turned up a few times. This chain uses TRBV28 with TRBJ1-5, with a tentative D call TRBD1 (6 bases). The germline V and J ends were trimmed by 5 bases and 1 base, with 18 bases remaining between them. This CDR3 contains 17 residues. CDR1 and CDR2 from the germline V gene are MDHEN and SYDVKM. For the CDR3, the DNA is TGTGCCAGCAGTCCCCCCAGGGGAGGGGTCAGCAATCAGCCCCAGCATTTT. Translated, it gives CASSPPRGGVSNQPQHF. Full variable domain (rest looked up from reference TRBV28 and TRBJ1-5): DVKVTQSSRYLVKRTGEKVFLECVQDMDHENMFWYRQDPGLGLRLIYFSYDVKMKEKGDIPEGYSVSREKKERFSLILESASTNQTSMYLCASSPPRGGVSNQPQHFGDGTRLSIL.

The rearrangement uses TRBV7-8 and TRBJ2-7; D might be TRBD2 (6 bases). This CDR3 is built from 15 residues. Trimming removed 5 bases at V and 2 bases at J, with 16 bases between. Germline loops: CDR1 SGHVS, CDR2 FQNEAQ. CDR3 nucleotide sequence: TGTGCCAGCAGCCCGGGAGCCGGGCGAGCCTACGAGCAGTACTTC. Encoded protein: CASSPGAGRAYEQYF.

This clonotype was picked up a small number of times. V and J are TRBV19 and TRBJ1-2, with TRBD1 identical over 10 bases. The CDR3 runs 14 residues. Germline loops: CDR1 LNHDA, CDR2 SQIVND (reference sequence). V gave up 7 bases and J gave up 4 bases; unmatched junction bases: 6. The CDR3 DNA reads TGTGCCAGTACTCCGGGACAGGGGACCTATGGCTACACCTTC. This translates into CASTPGQGTYGYTF.

This rearrangement joins TRBV7-2 to TRBJ2-2; TRBD2 agrees at 9 bases. The CDR3 covers 16 residues. The germline V gene encodes CDR1 SGHTA and CDR2 FQGNSA. V was clipped by 3 bases and J by 0 bases; unmatched bases: 2. CDR3 nucleotides: TGTGCCAGCAGCTTCTCTAGCGGGGCGAACACCGGGGAGCTGTTTTTT. Protein sequence: CASSFSSGANTGELFF.

The chain links TRBV20-1 to TRBJ2-1; 9 nucleotides align to TRBD2. V was pared by 2 bases and J by 4 bases, with 3 bases of the junction left unmatched. The germline gives CDR1 DFQATT, CDR2 SNEGSKA (reference sequence). This CDR3 has 14 residues. The CDR3 DNA reads as TGCAGTGCTAGAAGGCTAGCGGGATACAATGAGCAGTTCTTC. Amino acids: CSARRLAGYNEQFF.

This sequence joins TRBV6-2 or TRBV6-3 and TRBJ2-3, with D perhaps TRBD2 (5 bases). There are 14 residues in the CDR3. The germline gives CDR1 MNHEY, CDR2 SVGEGT. V lost 6 bases and J 0 bases, leaving 10 bases between the germline ends. The CDR3, as DNA: TGTGCCAGCAGCCTCAGGAGGAGCACAGATACGCAGTATTTT. It specifies CASSLRRSTDTQYF.

The chain couples TRBV19 to TRBJ2-1; no firm D call. Germline CDR1 LNHDA, CDR2 SQIVND (reference sequence). The CDR3 contains 12 residues. V lost 0 bases, J lost 7 bases, and 4 bases lay in between. CDR3 in DNA: TGTGCCAGTAGTATAGATCGGAATGAGCAGTTCTTC. Translation gives CASSIDRNEQFF. Together with reference TRBV19 and TRBJ2-1, the CDR3 gives the full variable domain: DGGITQSPKYLFRKEGQNVTLSCEQNLNHDAMYWYRQDPGQGLRLIYYSQIVNDFQKGDIAEGYSVSREKKESFPLTVTSAQKNPTAFYLCASSIDRNEQFFGPGTRLTVL.

This chain joins TRBV7-9 and TRBJ2-1, with D perhaps being TRBD1 or TRBD2 (5 bases each). V was cut by 6 bases and J by 2 bases, with 14 bases left in between. The CDR3 is made up of 15 amino acids. Per the germline V gene, CDR1 is SEHNR and CDR2 is FQNEAQ (reference sequence). The CDR3: CASRFAGAPYNEQFF. The CDR3, as DNA: TGTGCCAGCAGATTCGCCGGGGCCCCCTACAATGAGCAGTTCTTC.

This clonotype was seen more than once but under ten times. This rearrangement joins TRBV28 to TRBJ1-5; D possibly corresponds to TRBD1 (6 bases). In germline, CDR1 is MDHEN, CDR2 SYDVKM. The CDR3 consists of 14 residues. The V gene lost 3 bases and the J gene lost 6 bases, with 12 bases spanning the gap. This CDR3 reads CASSFRGRSQPQHF. The CDR3 region has the DNA TGTGCCAGCAGTTTCAGGGGACGGAGTCAGCCCCAGCATTTT.